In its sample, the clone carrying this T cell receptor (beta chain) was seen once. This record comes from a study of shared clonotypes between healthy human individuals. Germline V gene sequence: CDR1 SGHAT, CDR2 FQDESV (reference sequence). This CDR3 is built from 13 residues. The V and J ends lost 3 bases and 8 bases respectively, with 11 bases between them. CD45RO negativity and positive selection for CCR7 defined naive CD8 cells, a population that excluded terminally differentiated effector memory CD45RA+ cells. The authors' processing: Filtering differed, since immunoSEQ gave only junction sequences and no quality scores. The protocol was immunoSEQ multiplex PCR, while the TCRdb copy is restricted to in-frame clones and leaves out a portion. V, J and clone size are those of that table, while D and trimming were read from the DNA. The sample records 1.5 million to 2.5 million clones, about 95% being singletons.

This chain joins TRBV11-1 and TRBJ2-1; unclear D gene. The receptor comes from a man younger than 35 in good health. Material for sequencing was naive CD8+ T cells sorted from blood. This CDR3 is CASSLGPTDEQFF. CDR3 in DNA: TGTGCCAGCAGCTTGGGCCCAACGGATGAGCAGTTCTTC. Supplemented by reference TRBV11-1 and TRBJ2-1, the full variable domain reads EAEVAQSPRYKITEKSQAVAFWCDPISGHATLYWYRQILGQGPELLVQFQDESVVDDSQLPKDRFSAERLKGVDSTLKIQPAELGDSAMYLCASSLGPTDEQFFGPGTRLTVL.